This T cell receptor (beta chain) was retrieved from a study of T cell responses to AZD1222 COVID-19 vaccine. Study findings and constraints: No day 14 peak samples; only post-peak repertoires were characterized. Unmutated variant regions are reportedly targeted by nearly half of spike-specific TCRs.

Regarding this clone: Its target is not known.

Sequencing used immunoSEQ multiplex PCR; TCRdb keeps in-frame clones, though not all of them. There are some 110,000 clones in the sample; around 89% occur only once, and more than 4% lies in the top ten. This sequence was found in an adult in good health. The sequencing used peripheral blood, collected on day 0 of AZD1222 vaccination.

CDR3 coding DNA: TGTGCCAGCAGCTTAGGTCCCGGCGGGGGGGCGGAGCTGTTTTTT. Protein: CASSLGPGGGAELFF. J is TRBJ2-2 and V is TRBV7-2, with TRBD2 matching over 9 bases. This CDR3 contains 15 residues. The V and J ends lost 1 base and 10 bases, in that order; junction bases with no gene match: 7. Germline CDR1 and CDR2: SGHTA and FQGNSA.